Listed here is a single T cell receptor beta chain. The antigen remains unidentified. Produced via immunoSEQ multiplex PCR; TCRdb's table is partial and in-frame only. The profile shows about 150,000 clones, 80% to 90% of them singletons. In germline, CDR1 is SGHVS, CDR2 FQNEAQ. The CDR3 extends over 19 amino acids. V shed 1 base and J shed 0 bases, with 16 bases lying between them. These data belong to a study of T cell responses to AZD1222 COVID-19 vaccine. Study conclusions and caveats: Most donors were white British, females outnumbered males, and clonal diversity was possibly underestimated. The span of vaccine-associated CD4 TCRs extended across spike, with dominance at 160-218 and 743-854. AZD1222 recipients seropositive at baseline numbered only 5 or 6.

The chain employs TRBV7-8 and TRBJ2-6; D is perhaps TRBD1 (5 bases). The sequenced sample was peripheral blood, obtained 28 days after the second AZD1222 dose. This TCR was sampled from an adult who received the AZD1222 COVID-19 vaccine. The CDR3 DNA follows: TGTGCCAGCAGCTTAGAAGTCCCAGGGTTGGCCTCTGGGGCCAACGTCCTGACTTTC. It translates to CASSLEVPGLASGANVLTF. Full variable domain (missing parts from reference TRBV7-8 and TRBJ2-6): GAGVSQSPRYKVAKRGQDVALRCDPISGHVSLFWYQQALGQGPEFLTYFQNEAQLDKSGLPSDRFFAERPEGSVSTLKIQRTQQEDSAVYLCASSLEVPGLASGANVLTFGAGSRLTVL.